This TCR beta chain was sequenced in a study of siplizumab effects on memory and regulatory T cells. Study conclusions and caveats: Mappable alloreactive CD4+ clones were on average around 69% Treg-derived with siplizumab, 25% to 30% in controls. Memory T cells appeared less diverse than naive cells, which seemed to contribute substantially to alloresponse. The mapping of alloreactive clones to unstimulated subsets covered only a minor fraction of them. Siplizumab produced a significant drop in alloreactive sequences attributable to unstimulated CD4+ memory cells.

Note on this clone: Antigen unknown.

TCRdb's copy holds only in-frame clones and misses some; the assay was immunoSEQ multiplex PCR. The sample lists around 100,000 clones; 94% were seen once. CDR1 and CDR2 (germline): ENHRY, SYGVKD. The germline V and J ends were trimmed by 0 bases and 6 bases, with 9 bases remaining between them. This CDR3 region has 15 residues. This receptor was identified in a human donor in good health. Material for sequencing was non-Treg CD4+ T cells sorted from blood. The chain has TRBV10-3 and TRBJ1-6; D unresolved. The CDR3 spells CAISESIQSNSPLHF. CDR3 in DNA: TGTGCCATCAGTGAGTCGATTCAGTCTAATTCACCCCTCCACTTT.